These 10 T cell receptor beta chains were sequenced from one sample in a study of T-cell memory formation after mild COVID-19. One entry per CDR3 protein results from TCRdb running MiXCR on the 5' RACE reads. The sample lists 250,000 to 350,000 distinct CDR3 sequences; roughly an eighth were seen once. What was sequenced was PBMCs or a T cell subset sorted from them (not recorded which). These receptors were taken from a man aged 18 to 29 who had mild COVID-19 (a few samples of this study predate the infection). Cell type and time point are not known.

There are a few counts of this clonotype. The chain is built from TRBV29-1 and TRBJ1-3; D call uncertain. This CDR3 spans 11 amino acids. Germline V gene sequence: CDR1 SQVTM, CDR2 ANQGSEA. Between the trimmed V and J ends, which lost 4 bases and 3 bases, there was a span of 4 bases. CDR3 sequence: CSVAFGNTIYF. The CDR3 DNA is TGCAGCGTTGCTTTTGGAAACACCATATATTTT.

This clonotype was found a few times. The chain carries TRBV12-3 or TRBV12-4 and TRBJ2-5, with D perhaps being TRBD1 or TRBD2 (5 bases each). CDR3 length: 11 residues. Trimming pared 6 bases from V and 6 bases from J, leaving 8 bases between. This CDR3 is CASRSGQTQYF. The CDR3 DNA sequence: TGTGCCAGCAGGTCGGGACAGACCCAGTACTTC.

The V gene is TRBV10-3, the J gene TRBJ1-1; maybe TRBD1 (6 bases). CDR1 and CDR2 from the germline V gene are ENHRY and SYGVKD. V gave up 8 bases and J gave up 7 bases, with 11 bases separating them. The CDR3 runs 11 residues. For the CDR3, the DNA is TGTGCCATCGGTGGACAGCATGAAGCTTTCTTT. It encodes CAIGGQHEAFF.

This clonotype appeared many times. The chain combines TRBV7-9 with TRBJ1-5; D gene unclear. V was clipped by 5 bases and J by 4 bases, with 21 bases between them. There are 17 residues in the CDR3. Per germline, CDR1 SEHNR and CDR2 FQNEAQ (reference sequence). CDR3 residues: CASSETADGYNNQPQHF. The CDR3 region has the DNA TGTGCCAGCAGCGAAACCGCGGACGGCTATAATAATCAGCCCCAGCATTTT. The entire variable domain, with the rest obtained from reference TRBV7-9 and TRBJ1-5, is as follows: DTGVSQNPRHKITKRGQNVTFRCDPISEHNRLYWYRQTLGQGPEFLTYFQNEAQLEKSRLLSDRFSAERPKGSFSTLEIQRTEQGDSAMYLCASSETADGYNNQPQHFGDGTRLSIL.

This clonotype was detected only a few times. This chain uses TRBV3-1 with TRBJ2-7, with unresolved D. Germline CDR1 reads LGHDT; CDR2 reads YNNKEL (reference sequence). The CDR3 consists of 16 residues. Trimming stripped 0 bases from V and 0 bases from J, with 12 bases between. This chain's CDR3 is CASSQEVQRSSYEQYF. The DNA for the CDR3 is TGTGCCAGCAGCCAAGAGGTCCAGAGGAGCTCCTACGAGCAGTACTTC.

This clonotype was observed many times. The rearrangement uses TRBV6-2 or TRBV6-3 and TRBJ2-7; TRBD2 might be the D (6 bases). The CDR3 consists of 14 residues. Germline CDR1 is MNHEY and CDR2 is SVGEGT. Deletions cut 0 bases from V and 0 bases from J, with 6 bases between. The CDR3 spells CASSYSTSSYEQYV. The CDR3, as DNA: TGTGCCAGCAGTTACTCGACTAGCTCCTACGAGCAGTACGTC.

This clonotype was counted a few times. The J gene is TRBJ2-5, the V gene TRBV7-3; 8 bases agree with TRBD1. This CDR3 is 15 amino acids long. Germline-derived CDR1 and CDR2 are SGHTA and FQGTGA. After removal of 5 bases from V and 0 bases from J, the junction contained 5 bases not matched to a gene. CDR3 coding DNA: TGTGCCAGCAGCCCCTCAGGGGGCCACCAAGAGACCCAGTACTTC. Protein sequence: CASSPSGGHQETQYF.

V gene TRBV19 combines with J gene TRBJ2-2; D is unresolved. The CDR3 is made up of 14 amino acids. Germline CDR1 and CDR2: LNHDA and SQIVND (reference sequence). Trimming shortened V by 2 bases and J by 1 base, and 5 bases separated the two germline ends. The CDR3 reads CASSILWNTGELFF. CDR3 bases: TGTGCCAGTAGTATATTATGGAACACCGGGGAGCTGTTTTTT.

This clonotype was found a few times. This chain connects TRBV5-1 to TRBJ2-1, with 13 bases fitting TRBD2. CDR3 length: 13 residues. Trimming took 7 bases from V and 5 from J; bases not matched to a gene: 0. The germline V gene has CDR1 SGHRS and CDR2 YFSETQ. For the CDR3, the DNA is TGCGCCAGCGGGACTAGCGGGGACAATGAGCAGTTCTTC. Translated: CASGTSGDNEQFF.

This clonotype was seen only a few times. The V call is TRBV7-2, the J call TRBJ1-2; D gene ambiguous. This CDR3 is 15 amino acids long. V was clipped by 3 bases and J by 0 bases, with 11 bases between them. From germline, CDR1 is SGHTA and CDR2 FQGNSA. The CDR3 loop reads CASSFGADPNYGYTF. The CDR3 DNA is TGTGCCAGCAGCTTCGGAGCGGACCCTAACTATGGCTACACCTTC.